The 9 T cell receptor beta chains below were found in one sample sequenced in a study of vaccination and CD4 T cells after COVID-19. The treatment here: roughly nine-day PBMC culture with coronavirus spike peptide pools or control peptides (ViraFEST assay). These receptors have no known antigen. An Oncomine TCR Beta short-read assay was used to sequence the DNA from cultured CD4+ T cells. A single record per CDR3 protein comes from TCRdb applying MiXCR to the PCR reads. The table lists 11,000 to 15,000 distinct CDR3 sequences, 50% to 55% of them singletons, with 10% to 15% in the top ten. The material sequenced was CD4+ T cells from blood, cultured in vitro. Receptors originate from a human donor who had recovered from COVID-19.

The chain carries TRBV21-1 and TRBJ2-6; the DNA was not used to check the table's D call, TRBD1. TRBV21-1 is shown as a pseudogene. The CDR3 is 17 residues long. In DNA, the CDR3 is TGTGCCAGCAGCAATTTCGGACACTACTCTGGGGCCAACGTCCTGACTTTC. Translating it yields CASSNFGHYSGANVLTF.

This rearrangement joins TRBV6-2 or TRBV6-3 to TRBJ2-1; D is possibly TRBD2 (5 bases). Deletions cut 6 bases from V and 2 bases from J, with 8 bases between. Germline CDR1 reads MNHEY; CDR2 reads SVGEGT. This CDR3 is 13 amino acids long. Here the CDR3 DNA reads TGTGCCAGCAGCCGAGGGACCTACAATGAGCAGTTCTTC. It codes for CASSRGTYNEQFF.

The genes are TRBV6-2 or TRBV6-3 and TRBJ2-7; 7 nucleotides align to TRBD1. The ends lost 2 bases at V and 1 base at J; junction bases unmatched: 8. The germline V gene encodes CDR1 MNHEY and CDR2 SVGEGT. This CDR3 contains 16 residues. The CDR3 sequence is CASSYDLRDSSYEQYF. The DNA for the CDR3 is TGTGCCAGCAGTTACGATCTTCGGGACAGTTCCTACGAGCAGTACTTC.

As DNA, the CDR3 is TGTGCCAGCAGCTTTATACCAGGGGGGGAGACCCAGTACTTC. It is translated as CASSFIPGGETQYF. This sequence joins TRBV7-2 and TRBJ2-5, with a possible D match to TRBD1 (7 bases). The germline V gene encodes CDR1 SGHTA and CDR2 FQGNSA. The CDR3 is 14 amino acids. Trimming took 3 bases from V and 5 from J, leaving 13 bases between them.

The V and J genes are TRBV27 and TRBJ2-7, with D tentatively TRBD2 (5 bases). CDR3 length equals 15 residues. The V end lost 2 bases, the J end lost 2 bases, and 13 bases lay between the germline ends. Per germline, CDR1 MNHEY and CDR2 SMNVEV (reference sequence). The CDR3 DNA reads TGTGCCAGCAGTTTAGGAGGTTTTGGCCCCTACGAGCAGTACTTC. It specifies CASSLGGFGPYEQYF.

This chain connects TRBV20-1 to TRBJ2-6; a weak D match, TRBD1 (5 bases). This CDR3 spans 14 amino acids. Germline CDR1 reads DFQATT; CDR2 reads SNEGSKA (reference sequence). V lost 2 bases and J 1 base, leaving 6 bases between the germline ends. The CDR3 sequence is CSARTGSGANVLTF. CDR3 bases: TGCAGTGCTAGAACAGGTTCTGGGGCCAACGTCCTGACTTTC.

The chain joins TRBV27 to TRBJ2-1, with D tentatively TRBD1 or TRBD2 (6 bases each). The germline V gene encodes CDR1 MNHEY and CDR2 SMNVEV (reference sequence). The CDR3 extends over 17 amino acids. V was cut by 3 bases and J by 4 bases, with 19 bases left in between. CDR3 protein: CASSFAQGTGGYNEQFF. The CDR3 bases are TGTGCCAGCAGTTTTGCCCAGGGGACTGGGGGTTACAATGAGCAGTTCTTC.

This clonotype was seen a few times. The V gene is TRBV6-1, the J gene TRBJ1-1; 10 bases align to TRBD1. Trimming removed 5 bases from V and 6 bases from J; junction bases left unmatched: 3. CDR1 and CDR2 from the germline V gene are MNHNS and SASEGT. This CDR3 contains 13 residues. The CDR3 reads CASSIGTGAEAFF. The CDR3 DNA reads TGTGCCAGCAGTATAGGGACAGGGGCTGAAGCTTTCTTT.

The chain joins TRBV28 to TRBJ1-5; 8 bases match TRBD1. Germline V gene sequence: CDR1 MDHEN, CDR2 SYDVKM. V lost 2 bases and J lost 1; bases outside the gene matches: 4. The CDR3 has 16 amino acids. CDR3 sequence reads: CASSLTRTGSNQPQHF. In DNA form, the CDR3 reads TGTGCCAGCAGTTTAACCCGGACAGGGAGCAATCAGCCCCAGCATTTT.